This TCR beta chain was documented in a study of cytotoxic CD8 clonotypes in ibrutinib-treated CLL. Trimming cost V 0 bases and J 3 bases; bases outside gene matches: 0. This CDR3 comprises 14 residues. In germline, CDR1 is SGDLS, CDR2 YYNGEE. Profiling relied on immunoSEQ multiplex PCR, and the TCRdb table lists in-frame clones only, not all of them. This sample carries some 310,000 clones, roughly 80% of them seen once, and the ten largest clones take more than 6%. The rearrangement links TRBV9 to TRBJ2-7, with 10 bases lining up with TRBD2. The receptor's source is a human donor with chronic lymphocytic leukemia. The material was PBMCs, obtained before ibrutinib treatment. CDR3 sequence: CASSVASGSYEQYF. CDR3 DNA: TGTGCCAGCAGCGTAGCTAGCGGGAGCTACGAGCAGTACTTC.